This T cell receptor (beta chain) was sequenced during a study of early T cells in non-severe SARS-CoV-2 infection. Background on the study: Sequenced bulk RNA came from whole blood that was unsorted, and chains were unpaired. General observations from the study: In VDJdb matching, anti-spike CD8 responses were favored while private and CD4 specificities went missing.

TCRdb called the 5' RACE reads again in MiXCR, with one record for every CDR3 protein. The data show about 100,000 distinct CDR3 sequences, with less than 15% seen just once and 2% to 2.5% held by the top ten. This clonotype was picked up a small number of times. What it binds is not known. Per germline, CDR1 DFQATT and CDR2 SNEGSKA (reference sequence). V lost 2 bases to trimming and J lost 4 bases; unmatched junction nucleotides: 1. This CDR3 spans 12 amino acids. This receptor was taken from an adult who was a healthcare worker with PCR-confirmed SARS-CoV-2 infection or an uninfected control (not recorded which). Sequenced material: whole blood. This sequence joins TRBV20-1 and TRBJ2-5, with TRBD2 identical over 7 bases. The CDR3 region is CSARWGGETQYF. DNA for the CDR3: TGCAGTGCTAGATGGGGGGGAGAGACCCAGTACTTC.